The T cell receptor (beta chain) under discussion was sequenced for a study of cytomegalovirus exposure and HLA in healthy donors. The study's findings and limits: The study designated 150 or so TCR beta chains cytomegalovirus-associated. It was reported that the classifier diagnosed cytomegalovirus status with high specificity and sensitivity in both the original and validation cohorts.

Worth noting for this clone: Its antigen is as yet unknown.

The PCR made use of 60 Vbeta and 13 Jbeta primers. In the source study's methods: Among the unique TCR beta chains that a later analysis counted, about 85 million in all, 9.5 million to 12 million were shared. Measured with immunoSEQ multiplex PCR; TCRdb has only the in-frame clones, and not every one. V, J and clone size derive from that table, while D and trimming were established from the DNA sequence. The sample shows approximately 130,000 clones, approximately 85% of them seen only once. Sequenced material: PBMCs. This receptor was taken from a boy younger than 18 in good health and CMV-seronegative.

For the CDR3, the DNA is TGCGCCAGCAGCCCCCTCGGACTAGCGGGGGTAGAGACCCAGTACTTC. It translates to CASSPLGLAGVETQYF. V gene TRBV5-1 combines with J gene TRBJ2-5; TRBD2 matches 13 bases. Germline assignment: CDR1 SGHRS and CDR2 YFSETQ. V shed 4 bases and J 4 bases; nucleotides not matched to a gene: 7. The CDR3 is 16 residues long.